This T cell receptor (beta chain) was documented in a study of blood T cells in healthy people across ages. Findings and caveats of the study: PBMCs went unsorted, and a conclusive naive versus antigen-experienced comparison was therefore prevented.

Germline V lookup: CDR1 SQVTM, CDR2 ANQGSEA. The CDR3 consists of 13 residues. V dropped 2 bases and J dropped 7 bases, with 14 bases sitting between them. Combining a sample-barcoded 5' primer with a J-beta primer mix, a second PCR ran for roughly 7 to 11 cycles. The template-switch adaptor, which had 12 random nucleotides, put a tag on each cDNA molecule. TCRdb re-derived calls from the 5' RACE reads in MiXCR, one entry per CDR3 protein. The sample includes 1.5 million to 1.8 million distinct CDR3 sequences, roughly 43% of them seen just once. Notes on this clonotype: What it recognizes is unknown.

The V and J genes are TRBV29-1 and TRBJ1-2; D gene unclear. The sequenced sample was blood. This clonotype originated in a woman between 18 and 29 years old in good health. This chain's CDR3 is CSVERRLNPGYTF. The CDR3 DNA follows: TGCAGCGTTGAAAGGAGGTTAAACCCTGGCTACACCTTC.